This TCR beta chain emerged from a study of human T cells and chemical hapten exposure. Each cDNA molecule in the library carried unique molecular identifiers. Using its own MiXCR run on the RACE reads, TCRdb lists one record per CDR3 protein. The table records about 110,000 distinct CDR3 sequences, 12% of them present only once. The table lists this clonotype with a few counts. Time point in this sample: pre-sensitization, week 0. As for treatment: therapeutic diphenylcyclopropenone sensitization with weekly scalp DPC. Germline-derived CDR1 and CDR2 are MNHNS and SASEGT. The CDR3 spans 14 residues. V lost 7 bases, J lost 1 base, and 11 bases lay in between.

The J gene is TRBJ1-5, the V gene TRBV6-1, with unresolved D. This specimen consisted of whole blood, obtained in connection with sensitization to the hapten diphenylcyclopropenone (DPC). The source of this sequence is a woman aged 45-65 years with alopecia areata. Some clones in this sample may be carry-over from other donors' samples. For the CDR3, the DNA is TGTGCCAGCACCACGGGCCCAAGCAATCAGCCCCAGCATTTT. Its translation: CASTTGPSNQPQHF.